One and the same sample provided the 19 T cell receptor beta chains below, sequenced in a study of T cell clonality in common variable immunodeficiency. The method was immunoSEQ multiplex PCR; TCRdb's version includes in-frame clones alone and lacks a portion of them. The table lists approximately 40,000 clones, with no singletons. The sequenced sample was peripheral blood mononuclear cells. The receptors here all came from a person between 18 and 69 years old in good health.

This clone was counted a few times. The read comes to an end 3 residues before the CDR3 does, leaving the germline J gene to fill in the end. The chain recombines TRBV7-6 with TRBJ1-2; D not certain. Germline V CDR1 and CDR2: SGHVS, FNYEAQ. This CDR3 is built from 15 residues. Here the CDR3 reads CASSLEAGALYDYTF. Incomplete CDR3 DNA: TGTGCCAGCAGCTTAGAAGCGGGAGCTCTATACGAC.

Remarks on this clone: The sequenced fragment ends 3 residues before the CDR3 boundary, so the rest is inferred from the germline J gene. The V gene is TRBV30, the J gene TRBJ2-3, with 7 positions matching TRBD1. From germline, CDR1 is GTSNPN and CDR2 SVGIG (reference sequence). CDR3 length equals 14 residues. The CDR3 reads CAWNSGGPVETQYF. The sequenced part of the CDR3 DNA is TGTGCCTGGAACTCAGGGGGACCGGTGGAGACG.

Many counts were recorded for this clone. The sequenced fragment ends 3 residues before the CDR3 boundary, so the rest is inferred from the germline J gene. The chain employs TRBV7-6 and TRBJ2-6; 9 bases are shared with TRBD1. Unmatched junction bases numbered 9, after V lost 5 bases and J lost 1 base. CDR1 is SGHVS and CDR2 is FNYEAQ in the germline V gene. The CDR3 runs 18 residues. The CDR3 DNA, read in part, is TGTGCCAGCAGCAACCCGGGACAGGGTCGGTCTGGGGCCAACGTC. It yields the protein CASSNPGQGRSGANV. The complete CDR3 sequence is CASSNPGQGRSGANVLTF.

This clone was seen at least ten times. The read ends 3 residues before the CDR3 terminus; that terminus is restored from the germline J gene. This chain links TRBV7-6 with TRBJ2-1, with unresolved D. V was trimmed by 5 bases and J by 6 bases, leaving 11 bases between them. Germline V CDR1 and CDR2: SGHVS, FNYEAQ. The CDR3 contains 13 residues. The CDR3 DNA, read in part, is TGTGCCAGCAGCCTCCCCGAGGCCAATGAG. Protein: CASSLPEANE. The CDR3 as a whole reads CASSLPEANEQFF.

This clone was seen many times. The read ends 3 residues before the CDR3 terminus; that terminus is restored from the germline J gene. The chain joins TRBV5-6 to TRBJ1-4, with TRBD1 identical over 8 bases. Germline CDR1 is SGHDT and CDR2 is YYEEEE. V lost 2 bases, J lost 8 bases, and 5 bases stayed unmatched. The CDR3 is made up of 14 amino acids. CDR3 bases read: TGTGCCAGCAGCTTCGGACAGGGAAGGGAAAAA. Its translation is CASSFGQGREK. The whole CDR3 protein reads CASSFGQGREKLFF.

This clone appeared a few times. The CDR3 extends 3 residues past the end of the read, so its final part is completed from the germline J gene. The V call is TRBV20-1, the J call TRBJ2-3, with D unclear. CDR3 length equals 15 residues. CDR1 and CDR2 from the germline V gene are DFQATT and SNEGSKA (reference sequence). The CDR3 region is CSAVNPTELNQPQYF. The CDR3 bases that were read are TGCAGTGCCGTAAATCCGACTGAACTGAATCAGCCG.

This clone came up many times. Read coverage stops 3 residues before the CDR3 terminus; the germline J gene supplies the remainder. This chain joins TRBV5-1 and TRBJ2-3; D perhaps matches TRBD2 (5 bases). V lost 0 bases and J 3 bases, leaving 8 bases between the germline ends. The germline gives CDR1 SGHRS, CDR2 YFSETQ. CDR3 length equals 14 residues. CDR3 DNA (partial): TGCGCCAGCAGCTTGGAGACTATGACAGATACG. Amino acid sequence: CASSLETMTDT. The complete CDR3 sequence is CASSLETMTDTQYF. The full variable domain, with the rest looked up from reference TRBV5-1 and TRBJ2-3, is KAGVTQTPRYLIKTRGQQVTLSCSPISGHRSVSWYQQTPGQGLQFLFEYFSETQRNKGNFPGRFSGRQFSNSRSEMNVSTLELGDSALYLCASSLETMTDTQYFGPGTRLTVL.

This clone showed up many times. The sequence runs out 3 residues before the end of the CDR3; the remainder is reconstructed from the germline J gene. This chain uses TRBV7-8 with TRBJ2-3; unclear D gene. Germline values: CDR1 SGHVS, CDR2 FQNEAQ. The CDR3 has 13 residues. The CDR3 here is CASSSPYHRSQYF. The DNA read from the CDR3 is TGTGCCAGCAGCTCGCCCTATCATAGATCG. Supplemented by reference TRBV7-8 and TRBJ2-3, the full variable domain reads GAGVSQSPRYKVAKRGQDVALRCDPISGHVSLFWYQQALGQGPEFLTYFQNEAQLDKSGLPSDRFFAERPEGSVSTLKIQRTQQEDSAVYLCASSSPYHRSQYFGPGTRLTVL.

In its sample, this clone was seen a few times. The read gets to within 3 residues of the CDR3 end, and the germline J gene fills in the rest. The V gene is TRBV6-1, the J gene TRBJ2-3, with TRBD2 identical over 7 bases. Per the germline V gene, CDR1 is MNHNS and CDR2 is SASEGT. The CDR3 is made up of 15 amino acids. With V trimmed by 3 bases and J by 1 base, 4 bases remained unmatched. The sequenced part of the CDR3 DNA is TGTGCCAGCAGTGATCGACTAGCAGGCACAGATACG. It yields the protein CASSDRLAGTDT. The whole CDR3 region reads CASSDRLAGTDTQYF.

This clone was detected many times. The part of the CDR3 DNA that was read is TGTGCCAGCAGTGGACAGGGGGCGAAGCGGGGAGACACAGATACG. Protein product: CASSGQGAKRGDTDT. The complete CDR3 reads CASSGQGAKRGDTDTQYF. The J gene is TRBJ2-3, the V gene TRBV2; 10 bases match TRBD1. The read is 3 residues too short to cover the CDR3 end, so that end is filled in from the germline J gene. The V gene end was trimmed by 4 bases and the J gene end by 2 bases; junction bases not matched to a gene: 12. Germline CDR1 reads SNHLY; CDR2 reads FYNNEI. The CDR3 spans 18 residues.

This clone was observed at least ten times. The CDR3 sequence is CASSLPSTDTQYF. The part of the CDR3 DNA that was read is TGTGCCAGCAGCTTACCAAGCACAGATACG. The chain joins TRBV7-9 to TRBJ2-3; D gene unclear. Coverage ceases 3 residues before the CDR3 finishes, and the germline J gene fills in the end. CDR3 size: 13 residues. Per the germline V gene, CDR1 is SEHNR and CDR2 is FQNEAQ (reference sequence). V lost 2 bases to trimming and J lost 0 bases, with 3 bases between them.

This clone was seen repeatedly, ten times or more. The read terminates 3 residues before the CDR3 end, so the remaining end is supplied by the germline J gene. The chain carries TRBV20-1 and TRBJ2-3; no reliable D call. V lost 3 bases, J lost 1 base, and 11 bases lay in between. Germline V gene lookup returns CDR1 DFQATT and CDR2 SNEGSKA (reference sequence). The CDR3 covers 14 residues. CDR3 region: CSARSNPGTDTQYF. Partial CDR3 DNA: TGCAGTGCTAGGTCTAACCCGGGCACAGATACG.

This clone was counted only a few times. The read ends 3 residues shy of where the CDR3 ends; the end is completed using the germline J gene. This rearrangement joins TRBV30 to TRBJ2-1; D is undetermined. V was cut by 4 bases and J by 2 bases, with 15 bases left in between. The CDR3 sequence is 15 residues long. Germline CDR1 GTSNPN, CDR2 SVGIG (reference sequence). The CDR3 loop reads CAWTGAGATYNEQFF. CDR3 DNA (partial): TGTGCCTGGACCGGAGCAGGTGCTACCTACAATGAG.

This clone was seen a handful of times. The missing CDR3 end, 3 residues past where the read stops, is filled in from the germline J gene. The chain is built from TRBV7-2 and TRBJ1-2; TRBD1 is a possible D gene (5 bases). The germline gives CDR1 SGHTA, CDR2 FQGNSA. CDR3 size: 15 residues. CDR3 bases read: TGTGCCAGCAGCTTCCTAGCGGGGGGTTACAATGAC. Amino acid sequence: CASSFLAGGYND. The full CDR3 is CASSFLAGGYNDYTF.

This clone was counted at least ten times. The sequence runs out 3 residues before the end of the CDR3; the remainder is reconstructed from the germline J gene. V gene TRBV18 combines with J gene TRBJ2-7, with 9 bases that match TRBD2. Germline V gene lookup returns CDR1 KGHSH and CDR2 LQKENI. V trimming: 8 bases; J trimming: 1 base; junction bases outside the gene matches: 9. The CDR3 runs 15 residues. The sequenced CDR3 bases are TGTGCCAGCGCGGGGGGGGAGGGCCGATCCTACGAG. This sequence encodes CASAGGEGRSYE. The full-length CDR3 reads as CASAGGEGRSYEQYF.

In its sample, this clone was seen many times. The DNA ends 3 residues before the CDR3 does, and the rest of the CDR3 is filled in from the germline J gene. J is TRBJ1-5 and V is TRBV30; D unclear. CDR1 and CDR2 from the germline V gene are GTSNPN and SVGIG (reference sequence). The V and J ends lost 1 base and 7 bases respectively, with 8 bases between them. This CDR3 has 12 residues. Incomplete CDR3 DNA: TGTGCCTGGAGTGGAGAACGGCAGCCC. Its translation: CAWSGERQP. The whole CDR3 region reads CAWSGERQPQHF.

The sample holds many counts of this clone. The CDR3 goes on 3 residues after the read ends, and that part is filled in from the germline J gene. The rearrangement uses TRBV18 and TRBJ2-7; 10 bases map to TRBD2. V lost 5 bases and J lost 2; bases outside the gene matches: 9. The CDR3 extends over 16 amino acids. Looked up from germline, CDR1 is KGHSH and CDR2 is LQKENI. The DNA read from the CDR3 is TGTGCCAGCTCAGCACTTAGCGGGAGGAGAGCCTACGAG. Translating gives CASSALSGRRAYE. The full CDR3 reads CASSALSGRRAYEQYF.

The sample holds many counts of this clone. The read halts 3 residues ahead of the CDR3 end, with the missing end drawn from the germline J gene. This sequence joins TRBV6-2 or TRBV6-3 and TRBJ2-5, with 12 bases aligning to TRBD2. CDR1 MNHEY and CDR2 SVGEGT come from the germline V gene. The CDR3 is 15 residues long. J was trimmed by 5 bases and V by 7 bases; bases with no gene match: 8. The sequenced CDR3 bases are TGTGCCAGCACCCCACTAGCGGGAGGCGCGGAGACC. It specifies CASTPLAGGAET. The whole CDR3 reads CASTPLAGGAETQYF.

This clone was counted at least ten times. The read stops 3 residues short of the end of the CDR3; the missing end is completed from the germline J gene. J is TRBJ2-4 and V is TRBV5-6; no firm D call. From germline, CDR1 is SGHDT and CDR2 YYEEEE. Trimming removed 0 bases from V and 0 bases from J, with 7 bases in between. The CDR3 length is 15 residues. The CDR3 bases that were read are TGTGCCAGCAGCTTGGGGCAGTTAGCCAAAAACATT. It translates to CASSLGQLAKNI. Given in full, the CDR3 is CASSLGQLAKNIQYF.